This paragraph reports one T cell receptor (beta chain). The antigen remains undetermined. This entry belongs to a study of beta chain features in type 1 diabetes. In the study overall: Cells sorted and examined across all samples totaled approximately 100,000,000. General observations from the study: All four CD4+ subsets of Type 1 diabetes patients contained TCRB CDR3s that were moderately but significantly shorter. VDJ junctions from type 1 diabetes patients carried fewer insertions and larger deletions. Equally in patients and controls, PCR might preferentially amplify shorter templates.

With 2 bases clipped from V and 5 bases from J, the junction kept 8 bases outside the gene matches. The CDR3 has 15 amino acids. In germline, CDR1 is SGHRS, CDR2 YFSETQ. Sorted cells reached over 95% purity in every population. cDNA synthesis used the whole RNA isolate, giving expressed TCRB sequences. Method: immunoSEQ multiplex PCR; TCRdb's copy keeps in-frame clones and lacks some. The sample records about 240,000 clones, around 13% being singletons. This chain links TRBV5-1 with TRBJ2-7; 9 bases line up with TRBD2. The clonotype was recovered from a man aged 25 to 40 with type 1 diabetes. The specimen was naive CD4+ T cells from blood. CDR3 DNA sequence: TGCGCCAGCAGCTTACCCAGCGGGAGGATAAACGAGCAGTACTTC. Protein product: CASSLPSGRINEQYF.